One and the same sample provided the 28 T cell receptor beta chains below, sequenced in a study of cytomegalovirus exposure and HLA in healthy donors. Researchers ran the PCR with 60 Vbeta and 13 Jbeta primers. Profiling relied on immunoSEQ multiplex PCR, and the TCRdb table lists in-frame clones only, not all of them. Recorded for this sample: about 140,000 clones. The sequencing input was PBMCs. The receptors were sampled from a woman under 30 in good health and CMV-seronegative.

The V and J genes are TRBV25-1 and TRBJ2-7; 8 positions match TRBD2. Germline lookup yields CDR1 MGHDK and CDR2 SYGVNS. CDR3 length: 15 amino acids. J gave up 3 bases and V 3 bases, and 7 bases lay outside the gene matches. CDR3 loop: CASSDPSGLHYEQYF. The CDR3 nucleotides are TGTGCCAGCAGTGACCCTAGCGGGCTACACTACGAGCAGTACTTC.

CDR3 residues: CASSIAWNTEAFF. The CDR3 DNA follows: TGTGCCAGTAGTATAGCTTGGAACACTGAAGCTTTCTTT. The J gene is TRBJ1-1, the V gene TRBV19, with D unclear. Trimming cost V 1 base and J 1 base, with 4 bases left between them. Germline CDR1 and CDR2: LNHDA and SQIVND (reference sequence). The CDR3 spans 13 residues.

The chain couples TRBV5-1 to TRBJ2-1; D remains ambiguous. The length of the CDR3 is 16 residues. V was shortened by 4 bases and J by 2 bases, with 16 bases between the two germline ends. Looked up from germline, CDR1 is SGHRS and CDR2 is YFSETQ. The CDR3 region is CASSPSILDTYNEQFF. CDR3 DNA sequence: TGCGCCAGCAGCCCCTCTATCCTTGACACCTACAATGAGCAGTTCTTC.

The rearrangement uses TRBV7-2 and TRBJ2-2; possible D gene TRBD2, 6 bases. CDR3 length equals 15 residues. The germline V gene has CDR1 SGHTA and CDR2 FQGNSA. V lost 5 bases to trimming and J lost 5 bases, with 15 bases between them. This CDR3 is CASSRRGTGTGELFF. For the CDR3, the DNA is TGTGCCAGCAGCCGACGGGGGACTGGGACCGGGGAGCTGTTTTTT.

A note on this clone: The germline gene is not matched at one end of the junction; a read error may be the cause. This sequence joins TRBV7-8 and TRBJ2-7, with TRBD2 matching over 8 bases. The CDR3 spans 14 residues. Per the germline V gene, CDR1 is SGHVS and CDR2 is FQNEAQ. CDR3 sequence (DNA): TGTGCCGGCAGCTCACGGGAGGGCCGCTTCGAGCAGTACTTC. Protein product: CAGSSREGRFEQYF.

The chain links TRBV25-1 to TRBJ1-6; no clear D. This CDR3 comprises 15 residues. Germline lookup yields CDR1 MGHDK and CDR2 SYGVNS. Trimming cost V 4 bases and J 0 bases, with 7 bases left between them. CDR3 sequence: CASSATGSYNSPLHF. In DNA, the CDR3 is TGTGCCAGCAGTGCGACGGGCTCCTATAATTCACCCCTCCACTTT.

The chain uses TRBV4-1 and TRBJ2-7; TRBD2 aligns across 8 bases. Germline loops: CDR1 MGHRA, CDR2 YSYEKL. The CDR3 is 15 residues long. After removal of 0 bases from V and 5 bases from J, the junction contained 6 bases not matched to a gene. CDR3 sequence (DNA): TGCGCCAGCAGCCAAGATGAAGCGGGAGAGGACGAGCAGTACTTC. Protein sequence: CASSQDEAGEDEQYF.

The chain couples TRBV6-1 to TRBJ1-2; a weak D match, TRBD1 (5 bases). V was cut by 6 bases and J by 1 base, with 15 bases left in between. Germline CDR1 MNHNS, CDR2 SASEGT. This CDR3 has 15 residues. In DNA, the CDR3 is TGTGCCAGCAGCCGCGGGACCCACCTTAACTATGGCTACACCTTC. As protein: CASSRGTHLNYGYTF.

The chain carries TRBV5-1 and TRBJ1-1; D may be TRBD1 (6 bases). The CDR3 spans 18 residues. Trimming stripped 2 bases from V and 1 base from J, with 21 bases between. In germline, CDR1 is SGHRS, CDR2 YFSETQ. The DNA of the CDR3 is TGCGCCAGCAGCTTAGGGGGGGGAAGAAATTGGCAGAACACTGAAGCTTTCTTT. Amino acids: CASSLGGGRNWQNTEAFF.

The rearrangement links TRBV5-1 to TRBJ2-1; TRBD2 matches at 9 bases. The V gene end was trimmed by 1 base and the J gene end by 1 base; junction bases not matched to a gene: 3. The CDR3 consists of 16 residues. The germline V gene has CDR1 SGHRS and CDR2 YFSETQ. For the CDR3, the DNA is TGCGCCAGCAGCTTGTTCGCGGGAGGGTCCTACAATGAGCAGTTCTTC. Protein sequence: CASSLFAGGSYNEQFF.

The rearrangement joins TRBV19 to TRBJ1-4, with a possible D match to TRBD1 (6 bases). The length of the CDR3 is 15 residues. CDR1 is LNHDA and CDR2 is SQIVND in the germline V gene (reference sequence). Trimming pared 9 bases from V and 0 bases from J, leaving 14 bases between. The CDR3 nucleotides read TGTGCCAGCCGGGACGGGGGGCCAACTAATGAAAAACTGTTTTTT. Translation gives CASRDGGPTNEKLFF.

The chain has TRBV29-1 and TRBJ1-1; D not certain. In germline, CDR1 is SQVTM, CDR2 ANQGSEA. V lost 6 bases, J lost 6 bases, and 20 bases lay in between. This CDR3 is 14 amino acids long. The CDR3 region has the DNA TGCAGCGTCGGGGTGGACGGTGGGGAATCTGAAGCTTTCTTT. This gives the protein CSVGVDGGESEAFF.

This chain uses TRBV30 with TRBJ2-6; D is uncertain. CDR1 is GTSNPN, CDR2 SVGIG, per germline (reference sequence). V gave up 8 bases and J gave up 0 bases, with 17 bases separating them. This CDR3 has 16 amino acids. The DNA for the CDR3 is TGTGCCGGGCTATGGTCCGCCATCTCTGGGGCCAACGTCCTGACTTTC. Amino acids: CAGLWSAISGANVLTF.

CDR3 amino acids: CAWGEGVTEAFF. CDR3 DNA: TGTGCCTGGGGGGAAGGGGTGACTGAAGCTTTCTTT. V usage is TRBV30 and J usage is TRBJ1-1, with a possible D match to TRBD1 (5 bases). Trimming left V 5 bases short and J 5 bases short, with 12 bases between. Germline-derived CDR1 and CDR2 are GTSNPN and SVGIG (reference sequence). The CDR3 length is 12 residues.

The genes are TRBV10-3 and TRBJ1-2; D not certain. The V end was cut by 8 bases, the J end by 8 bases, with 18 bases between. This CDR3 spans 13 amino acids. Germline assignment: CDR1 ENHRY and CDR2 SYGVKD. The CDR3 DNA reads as TGTGCCATCTTGCAGACCGCTACGGGGGGCTACACCTTC. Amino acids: CAILQTATGGYTF.

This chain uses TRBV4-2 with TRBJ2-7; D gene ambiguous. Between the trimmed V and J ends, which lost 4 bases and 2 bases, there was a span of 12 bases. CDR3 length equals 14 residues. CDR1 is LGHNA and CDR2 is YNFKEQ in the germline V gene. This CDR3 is CASSPQQVAYEQYF. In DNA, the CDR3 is TGTGCCAGCAGCCCCCAGCAGGTGGCCTACGAGCAGTACTTC.

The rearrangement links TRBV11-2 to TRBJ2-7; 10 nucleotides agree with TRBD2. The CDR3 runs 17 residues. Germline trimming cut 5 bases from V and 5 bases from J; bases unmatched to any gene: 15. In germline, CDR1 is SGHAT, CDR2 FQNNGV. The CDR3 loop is CASSPRTTSGMQHEQYF. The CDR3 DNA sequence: TGTGCCAGCAGCCCCAGAACAACTAGCGGGATGCAACACGAGCAGTACTTC.

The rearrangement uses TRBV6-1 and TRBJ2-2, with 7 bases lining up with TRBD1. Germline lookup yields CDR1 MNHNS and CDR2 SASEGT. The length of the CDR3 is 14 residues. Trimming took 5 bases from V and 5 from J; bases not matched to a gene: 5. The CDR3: CASSSGQETGELFF. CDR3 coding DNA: TGTGCCAGCAGTTCTGGACAGGAGACCGGGGAGCTGTTTTTT.

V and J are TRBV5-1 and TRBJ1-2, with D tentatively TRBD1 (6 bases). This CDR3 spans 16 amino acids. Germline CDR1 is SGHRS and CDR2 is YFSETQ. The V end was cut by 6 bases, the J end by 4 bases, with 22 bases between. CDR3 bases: TGCGCCAGCACCGAGAGGGGGGGCCCCGGGGCCTATGGCTACACCTTC. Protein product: CASTERGGPGAYGYTF.

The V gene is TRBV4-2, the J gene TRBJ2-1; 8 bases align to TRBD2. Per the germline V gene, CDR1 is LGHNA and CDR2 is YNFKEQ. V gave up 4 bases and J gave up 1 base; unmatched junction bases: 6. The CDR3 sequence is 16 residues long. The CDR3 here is CASSLETSVSYNEQFF. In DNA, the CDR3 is TGTGCCAGCAGCCTAGAGACTAGCGTGTCCTACAATGAGCAGTTCTTC.

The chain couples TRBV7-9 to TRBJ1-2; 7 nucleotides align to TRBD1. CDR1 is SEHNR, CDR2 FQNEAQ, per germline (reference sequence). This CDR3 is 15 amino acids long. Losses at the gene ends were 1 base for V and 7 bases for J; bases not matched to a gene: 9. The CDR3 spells CASSLGDSVKIGYTF. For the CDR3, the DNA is TGTGCCAGCAGCTTAGGGGACAGCGTAAAGATTGGCTACACCTTC. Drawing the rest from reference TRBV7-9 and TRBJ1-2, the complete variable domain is DTGVSQNPRHKITKRGQNVTFRCDPISEHNRLYWYRQTLGQGPEFLTYFQNEAQLEKSRLLSDRFSAERPKGSFSTLEIQRTEQGDSAMYLCASSLGDSVKIGYTFGSGTRLTVV.

CDR3 amino acids: CASSRDTANYGYTF. CDR3 coding DNA: TGTGCCAGCAGTCGGGACACCGCTAACTATGGCTACACCTTC. V is TRBV2 and J is TRBJ1-2, with D possibly matching TRBD1 (6 bases). Germline V lookup: CDR1 SNHLY, CDR2 FYNNEI. The CDR3 loop spans 14 amino acids. The V and J ends lost 5 bases and 0 bases respectively, with 10 bases between them.

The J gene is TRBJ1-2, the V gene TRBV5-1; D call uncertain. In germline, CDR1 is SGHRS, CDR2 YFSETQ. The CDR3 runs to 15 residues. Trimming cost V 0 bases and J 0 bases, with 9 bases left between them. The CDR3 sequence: CASSLDPGSNYGYTF. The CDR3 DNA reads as TGCGCCAGCAGCTTGGATCCAGGTTCTAACTATGGCTACACCTTC.

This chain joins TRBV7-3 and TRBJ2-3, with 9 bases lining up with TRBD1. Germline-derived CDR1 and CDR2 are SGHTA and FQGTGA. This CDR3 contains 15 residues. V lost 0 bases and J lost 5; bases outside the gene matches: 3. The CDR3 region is CASSLTGTGRDTQYF. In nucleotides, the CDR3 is TGTGCCAGCAGCTTAACCGGGACAGGGAGAGATACGCAGTATTTT.

This CDR3 reads CAISEGQTPGGYTF. The CDR3 region has the DNA TGTGCCATCAGTGAAGGACAGACCCCTGGGGGCTACACCTTC. This chain joins TRBV10-3 and TRBJ1-2; perhaps TRBD1 as D (6 bases). V was clipped by 3 bases and J by 8 bases, with 16 bases between them. The CDR3 covers 14 residues. Germline CDR1 ENHRY, CDR2 SYGVKD.

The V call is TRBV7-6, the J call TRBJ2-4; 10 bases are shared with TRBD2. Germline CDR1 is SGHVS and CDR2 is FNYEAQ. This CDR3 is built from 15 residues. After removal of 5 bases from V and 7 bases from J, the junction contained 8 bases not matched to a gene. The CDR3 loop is CASSPGAGGPNIQYF. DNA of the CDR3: TGTGCCAGCAGCCCTGGAGCGGGAGGGCCCAACATTCAGTACTTC. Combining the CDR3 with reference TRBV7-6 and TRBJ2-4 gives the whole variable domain GAGVSQSPRYKVTKRGQDVALRCDPISGHVSLYWYRQALGQGPEFLTYFNYEAQQDKSGLPNDRFSAERPEGSISTLTIQRTEQRDSAMYRCASSPGAGGPNIQYFGAGTRLSVL.

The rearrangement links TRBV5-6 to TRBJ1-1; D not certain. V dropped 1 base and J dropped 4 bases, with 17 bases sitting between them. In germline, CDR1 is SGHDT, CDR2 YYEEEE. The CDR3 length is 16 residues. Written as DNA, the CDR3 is TGTGCCAGCAGCTTGACCCCGGGTCAGCGGGGCACTGAAGCTTTCTTT. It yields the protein CASSLTPGQRGTEAFF.

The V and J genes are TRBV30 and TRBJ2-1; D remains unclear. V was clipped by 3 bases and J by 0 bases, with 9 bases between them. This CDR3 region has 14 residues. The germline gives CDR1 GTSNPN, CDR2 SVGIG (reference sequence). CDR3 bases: TGTGCCTGGAGGTCGGTGAGCTCCTACAATGAGCAGTTCTTC. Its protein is CAWRSVSSYNEQFF.